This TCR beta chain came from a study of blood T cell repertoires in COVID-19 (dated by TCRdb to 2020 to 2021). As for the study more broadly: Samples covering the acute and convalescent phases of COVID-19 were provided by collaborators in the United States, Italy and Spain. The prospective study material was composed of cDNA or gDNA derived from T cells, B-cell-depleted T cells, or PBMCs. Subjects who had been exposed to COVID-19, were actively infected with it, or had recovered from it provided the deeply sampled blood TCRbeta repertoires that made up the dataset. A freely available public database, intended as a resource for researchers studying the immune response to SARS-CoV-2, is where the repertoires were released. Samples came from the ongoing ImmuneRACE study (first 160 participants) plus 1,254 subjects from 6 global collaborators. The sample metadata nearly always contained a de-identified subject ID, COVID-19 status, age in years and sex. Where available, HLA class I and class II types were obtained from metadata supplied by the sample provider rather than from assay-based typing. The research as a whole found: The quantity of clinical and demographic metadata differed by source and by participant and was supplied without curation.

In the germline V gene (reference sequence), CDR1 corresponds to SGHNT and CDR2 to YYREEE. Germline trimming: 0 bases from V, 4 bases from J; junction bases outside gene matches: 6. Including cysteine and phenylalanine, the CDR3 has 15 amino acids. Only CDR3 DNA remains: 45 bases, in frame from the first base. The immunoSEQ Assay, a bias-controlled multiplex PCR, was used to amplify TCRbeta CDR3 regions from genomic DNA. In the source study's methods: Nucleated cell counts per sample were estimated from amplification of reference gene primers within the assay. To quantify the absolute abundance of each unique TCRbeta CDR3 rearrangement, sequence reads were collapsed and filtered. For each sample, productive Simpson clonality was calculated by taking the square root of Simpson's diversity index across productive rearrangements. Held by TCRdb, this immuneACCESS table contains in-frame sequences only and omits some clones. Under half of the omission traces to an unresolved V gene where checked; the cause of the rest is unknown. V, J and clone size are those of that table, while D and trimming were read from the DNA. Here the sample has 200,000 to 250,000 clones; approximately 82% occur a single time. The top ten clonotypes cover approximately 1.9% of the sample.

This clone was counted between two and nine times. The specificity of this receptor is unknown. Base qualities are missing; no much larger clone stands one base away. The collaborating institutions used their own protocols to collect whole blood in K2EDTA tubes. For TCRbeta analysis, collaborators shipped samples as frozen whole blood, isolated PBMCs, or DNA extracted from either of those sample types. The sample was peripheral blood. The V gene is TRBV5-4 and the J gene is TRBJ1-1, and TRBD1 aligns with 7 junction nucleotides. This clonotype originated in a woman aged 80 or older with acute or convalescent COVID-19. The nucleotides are TGTGCCAGCAGCTTGGGAGTAGACAGGGCCACTGAAGCTTTCTTT. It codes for CASSLGVDRATEAFF.